This entry features one T cell receptor (beta chain) sequence. The target antigen is unknown. The germline V gene encodes CDR1 MNHGY and CDR2 SAAAGT. Trimming removed 0 bases at V and 10 bases at J, with 13 bases between. This CDR3 contains 14 residues. These data are taken from a study of immune evolution from preneoplasia to lung adenocarcinoma. The overall study: HLA loss of heterozygosity: about 7% AIS, about 15% MIA, 30% to 35% ADC, none AAH.

Whole-study results and caveats: Normal lung had the highest top T cell clone frequencies.

Sequenced by immunoSEQ multiplex PCR; TCRdb stores in-frame clones only, minus some. Of 25,000 or so clones detected, around 70% appear once; the ten largest clones hold about 6%. Macro-dissection enriched premalignant or tumor cells before nucleic acid extraction. The receptor's source is a person aged 55 to 75 with invasive lung adenocarcinoma. Some clones in this sample may be carry-over from other donors' samples. This sequence joins TRBV6-8 and TRBJ2-1; possible D gene TRBD2, 6 bases. Sequences were obtained from FFPE invasive lung adenocarcinoma tissue. In nucleotides, the CDR3 is TGTGCCAGCAGTTACTCGGAGGGAGTAGGGGAGCAGTTCTTC. This encodes CASSYSEGVGEQFF.